A single sample is the source of the 26 T cell receptor beta chains below, sequenced in a study of response to subunit inactivated influenza vaccine. TCRdb reprocessed the RT-PCR reads with MiXCR, giving one entry per CDR3 protein. This table holds 540,000 or so distinct CDR3 sequences, approximately 13% found once. The starting material was PBMCs from blood, obtained about 40 days after vaccination. These receptors all stem from a man over 45 who received an inactivated influenza vaccine.

With regard to this clonotype: The CDR3 does not close with the conserved phenylalanine or tryptophan, likely indicating a read error. The chain couples TRBV29-1 to TRBJ2-5, with D perhaps matching TRBD2 (5 bases). Germline CDR1 is SQVTM and CDR2 is ANQGSEA. The CDR3 consists of 12 residues. CDR3 residues: CSAELGPETQYL. The CDR3, as DNA: TGCAGCGCTGAACTAGGACCAGAGACCCAGTACCTC.

In DNA, the CDR3 is TGCGCCAGCAGCCATAATACTGAAGCTTTCTTT. Translating gives CASSHNTEAFF. The gene calls are TRBV5-1 and TRBJ1-1; D remains unclear. The V gene's germline CDR1 is SGHRS and CDR2 YFSETQ. This CDR3 comprises 11 residues. V lost 4 bases, J lost 5 bases, and 6 bases lay in between.

This clonotype was observed a handful of times. It may be a read error: a sequence one base away is much more abundant. This sequence joins TRBV11-2 and TRBJ2-3, with a possible D match to TRBD1 (5 bases). Deletions cut 3 bases from V and 4 bases from J, with 11 bases between. Germline V gives CDR1 SGHAT, CDR2 FQNNGV. The CDR3 is 14 amino acids. The CDR3 spells CASSFVAGPDTQYF. CDR3 coding DNA: TGTGCCAGCAGCTTTGTTGCAGGGCCAGATACGCAGTATTTT.

The chain recombines TRBV29-1 with TRBJ2-7; tentatively, D is TRBD1 or TRBD2 (5 bases each). V lost 6 bases to trimming and J lost 6 bases, with 15 bases between them. Germline V gene data show CDR1 as SQVTM and CDR2 as ANQGSEA. This CDR3 contains 12 residues. CDR3 amino acids: CSVDMSGTEQYF. CDR3 sequence (DNA): TGCAGCGTGGATATGAGTGGGACCGAGCAGTACTTC.

J is TRBJ2-7 and V is TRBV30, with TRBD2 matching 13 bases. Germline assignment: CDR1 GTSNPN and CDR2 SVGIG (reference sequence). The CDR3 runs 17 residues. After removal of 0 bases from V and 2 bases from J, the junction contained 7 bases not matched to a gene. The CDR3 nucleotides read TGTGCCTGGAGTGTAGCGACTAGCGGGAGGCGTACCTACGAGCAGTACTTC. Translated: CAWSVATSGRRTYEQYF.

The chain is built from TRBV20-1 and TRBJ2-1, with D possibly being TRBD2 (6 bases). The germline V gene has CDR1 DFQATT and CDR2 SNEGSKA (reference sequence). This CDR3 spans 15 amino acids. The ends were cut back, 1 base at V and 7 bases at J, with 17 bases in the middle. CDR3 residues: CSARGWRGRENEQFF. The CDR3 DNA follows: TGCAGTGCTAGAGGTTGGCGGGGCCGGGAGAATGAGCAGTTCTTC.

The rearrangement uses TRBV3-1 and TRBJ2-3, with D possibly TRBD1 on 5 matching bases. V was cut by 0 bases and J by 6 bases, with 13 bases left in between. The CDR3 is 15 amino acids. Germline V gene lookup returns CDR1 LGHDT and CDR2 YNNKEL (reference sequence). The CDR3 region has the DNA TGTGCCAGCAGCCAAGATAGACAGATTCATGATACGCAGTATTTT. Encoded protein: CASSQDRQIHDTQYF.

This clonotype was seen a single time. This chain uses TRBV19 with TRBJ2-6; D gene unclear. Looked up from germline, CDR1 is LNHDA and CDR2 is SQIVND (reference sequence). This CDR3 contains 17 residues. The V end was cut by 1 base, the J end by 0 bases, with 10 bases between. In DNA, the CDR3 is TGTGCCAGTAGTATAGGGCCCCGGTTCTCTGGGGCCAACGTCCTGACTTTC. This codes for CASSIGPRFSGANVLTF.

This clonotype has only a few counts. This rearrangement joins TRBV5-1 to TRBJ2-7; 9 bases are shared with TRBD2. This CDR3 contains 16 residues. J lost 2 bases, V lost 3 bases, and 9 bases had no gene match. Germline V lookup: CDR1 SGHRS, CDR2 YFSETQ. CDR3 DNA: TGCGCCAGCAGCTGGGAGACTAGCGGACCAACCTACGAGCAGTACTTC. Translated, it gives CASSWETSGPTYEQYF.

V usage is TRBV4-2 and J usage is TRBJ1-6, with D maybe TRBD1 (5 bases). Looked up from germline, CDR1 is LGHNA and CDR2 is YNFKEQ. The CDR3 spans 15 residues. Trimming left V 6 bases short and J 5 bases short, with 14 bases between. The CDR3 DNA follows: TGTGCCAGCAGACCCGCGGGGCAGGATAATTCACCCCTCCACTTT. As protein: CASRPAGQDNSPLHF.

The rearrangement links TRBV25-1 to TRBJ2-2; D might be TRBD1 (5 bases). Germline V CDR1 and CDR2: MGHDK, SYGVNS. The CDR3 has 16 residues. The V gene lost 4 bases and the J gene lost 2 bases, with 14 bases spanning the gap. The CDR3 nucleotides are TGTGCCAGCAGTGCCCCTCCCGGACACAACACCGGGGAGCTGTTTTTT. As protein: CASSAPPGHNTGELFF.

In regard to this clonotype: A much larger clone differs from this one at a single base, so this may be a read error. This rearrangement joins TRBV5-5 to TRBJ2-7; weak D call: TRBD1 (6 bases). The CDR3 spans 12 residues. V was trimmed by 4 bases and J by 3 bases, leaving 8 bases between them. The V gene's germline CDR1 is SGHKS and CDR2 YYEKEE (reference sequence). Written as DNA, the CDR3 is TGTGCCAGCAGCACGGACAGCTACGAGCAGTACTTC. Its protein is CASSTDSYEQYF.

There are a few counts of this clonotype. This chain links TRBV20-1 with TRBJ2-1; 9 positions match TRBD1. CDR3 length: 17 residues. CDR1 DFQATT and CDR2 SNEGSKA come from the germline V gene (reference sequence). J lost 2 bases, V lost 3 bases, and 11 bases had no gene match. CDR3 DNA sequence: TGCAGTGCTAGGCCTCAACCGGGACAGGGAGCCTACAATGAGCAGTTCTTC. Translation: CSARPQPGQGAYNEQFF.

This clonotype was observed at least ten times. The V and J genes are TRBV7-9 and TRBJ1-2; D call uncertain. The CDR3 runs 12 residues. Trimming stripped 6 bases from V and 8 bases from J, with 13 bases between. Germline-derived CDR1 and CDR2 are SEHNR and FQNEAQ (reference sequence). CDR3 coding DNA: TGTGCCAGCAGGAGGGCAGGCGAGGGCTACACCTTC. Its protein is CASRRAGEGYTF.

In its sample, this clonotype was seen a few times. The chain has TRBV11-2 and TRBJ2-7; D may correspond to TRBD1 or TRBD2 (5 bases each). V lost 6 bases and J 0 bases, leaving 9 bases between the germline ends. The CDR3 length is 13 residues. Germline CDR1 SGHAT, CDR2 FQNNGV. The chain's CDR3 is CASRGVGSYEQYF. The CDR3, as DNA: TGTGCCAGCAGGGGGGTCGGCTCCTACGAGCAGTACTTC.

J is TRBJ2-1 and V is TRBV20-1, with 13 bases matching TRBD2. The germline V gene has CDR1 DFQATT and CDR2 SNEGSKA (reference sequence). CDR3 size: 17 residues. V shed 1 base, J shed 4 bases, and the junction held 7 bases outside the gene matches. Written as DNA, the CDR3 is TGCAGTGCTAGAGGGGTGACTAGCGGGAGGCCATACAATGAGCAGTTCTTC. Its protein is CSARGVTSGRPYNEQFF.

The chain is built from TRBV9 and TRBJ1-3, with D unresolved. The V and J ends lost 0 bases and 4 bases respectively, with 11 bases between them. This CDR3 has 15 residues. Germline V gene lookup returns CDR1 SGDLS and CDR2 YYNGEE. The CDR3 reads CASSVGGQRGNTIYF. Written as DNA, the CDR3 is TGTGCCAGCAGCGTAGGCGGGCAAAGGGGAAACACCATATATTTT.

This chain joins TRBV9 and TRBJ2-3; TRBD2 agrees at 13 bases. Per germline, CDR1 SGDLS and CDR2 YYNGEE. This CDR3 comprises 20 residues. V dropped 3 bases and J dropped 0; count of bases not matched to a gene: 13. The CDR3 protein is CASSAGGVGTSGVSTDTQYF. Written as DNA, the CDR3 is TGTGCCAGCAGCGCCGGGGGGGTTGGGACTAGCGGGGTTAGCACAGATACGCAGTATTTT. The full variable domain, rest sourced from reference TRBV9 and TRBJ2-3, is DSGVTQTPKHLITATGQRVTLRCSPRSGDLSVYWYQQSLDQGLQFLIQYYNGEERAKGNILERFSAQQFPDLHSELNLSSLELGDSALYFCASSAGGVGTSGVSTDTQYFGPGTRLTVL.

This clonotype was counted only a few times. The chain is built from TRBV20-1 and TRBJ2-3, with TRBD2 matching over 10 bases. CDR1 DFQATT and CDR2 SNEGSKA come from the germline V gene (reference sequence). This CDR3 region has 13 residues. Trimming took 5 bases from V and 8 from J; bases not matched to a gene: 7. CDR3 loop: CSAWGLAQGTQYF. The CDR3 DNA sequence: TGCAGTGCTTGGGGACTAGCGCAGGGTACGCAGTATTTT.

This clonotype was seen a handful of times. V is TRBV4-3 and J is TRBJ2-7; perhaps D is TRBD1 or TRBD2 (5 bases each). The germline V and J ends were trimmed by 0 bases and 2 bases, with 11 bases remaining between them. Germline V gene data show CDR1 as LGHNA and CDR2 as YSLEER. The CDR3 has 15 amino acids. The CDR3 region has the DNA TGCGCCAGCAGCCAAGAGAGGGACCCGACCTACGAGCAGTACTTC. It specifies CASSQERDPTYEQYF.

V usage is TRBV28 and J usage is TRBJ2-6; the match to TRBD2 covers 8 bases. Per germline, CDR1 MDHEN and CDR2 SYDVKM. J gave up 0 bases and V 5 bases, and 9 bases lay outside the gene matches. CDR3 length: 18 residues. The CDR3 region has the DNA TGTGCCAGCAGTCAATTTAGCGGGACCCCCTCTGGGGCCAACGTCCTGACTTTC. Its translation: CASSQFSGTPSGANVLTF.

This clonotype was observed many times. The chain recombines TRBV9 with TRBJ2-2; weak D call: TRBD1 (6 bases). The CDR3 is 15 residues long. Per the germline V gene, CDR1 is SGDLS and CDR2 is YYNGEE. The ends were cut back, 0 bases at V and 8 bases at J, with 14 bases in the middle. The CDR3 loop is CASSVGHRVGGELFF. The CDR3 coding sequence is TGTGCCAGCAGCGTAGGTCACAGGGTAGGAGGGGAGCTGTTTTTT.

This clonotype appeared many times. The V call is TRBV28, the J call TRBJ1-1; D uncertain. CDR3 size: 14 residues. Trimming pared 2 bases from V and 0 bases from J, leaving 7 bases between. Germline V CDR1 and CDR2: MDHEN, SYDVKM. The CDR3 reads CASSLRPMNTEAFF. In nucleotides, the CDR3 is TGTGCCAGCAGTTTAAGGCCCATGAACACTGAAGCTTTCTTT.

This clonotype was seen ten or more times. The V gene is TRBV15, the J gene TRBJ2-3; TRBD2 matches 10 bases. V shed 2 bases, J shed 1 base, and the junction held 6 bases outside the gene matches. CDR1 is LNHNV and CDR2 is YYDKDF in the germline V gene (reference sequence). CDR3 size: 17 residues. CDR3 protein: CATSRKLAGLGTDTQYF. Here the CDR3 DNA reads TGTGCCACCAGCAGAAAACTAGCGGGGCTGGGCACAGATACGCAGTATTTT.

CDR3 sequence: CASSGDRVNTGELFF. CDR3 DNA sequence: TGTGCCAGCAGTGGGGACAGGGTAAACACCGGGGAGCTGTTTTTT. This chain uses TRBV6-1 with TRBJ2-2; TRBD1 aligns across 9 bases. The CDR3 sequence is 15 residues long. Germline trimming cut 4 bases from V and 2 bases from J; bases unmatched to any gene: 2. Germline V gene lookup returns CDR1 MNHNS and CDR2 SASEGT.

V is TRBV4-3 and J is TRBJ1-1; 7 nucleotides align to TRBD1. This CDR3 has 15 amino acids. The V gene end was trimmed by 0 bases and the J gene end by 6 bases; junction bases not matched to a gene: 7. Germline CDR1 is LGHNA and CDR2 is YSLEER. The CDR3 DNA reads TGCGCCAGCAGCCAAGACTCAGGGGGAGTTGCTGAAGCTTTCTTT. This encodes CASSQDSGGVAEAFF.